This T cell receptor (beta chain) was recorded in a study of persistence of HIV-infected CD4 T cells. General observations from the study: Compared with CD3/CD28-stimulated cells, CMV- and Gag-responding cells showed lower TCRbeta richness.

Cells were stimulated with CMV-infected fibroblast lysates at 8 to 10 ug/mL. CD40L/CD69 double-negative CD45RO-high memory CD4+ T cells were collected. PBMCs were depleted of CD8+ T cells before stimulation. This clone is medium-sized. Its antigen remains unidentified. Sequencing used immunoSEQ version 4 in survey mode. Clones were read by immunoSEQ multiplex PCR, and TCRdb kept only the in-frame ones, dropping some. This sample has roughly 28,000 clones, with around 80% found just once. This clonotype originated in an adult woman with HIV who was CMV-seropositive. The starting material was CD4+ T cells sorted from PBMCs after roughly 18-hour stimulation, obtained from a patient who received antiretroviral therapy.

The CDR3 sequence: CASSLGPRVEAFF. The DNA for the CDR3 is TGTGCCAGCAGCTTAGGGCCCCGAGTCGAAGCTTTCTTT. The chain combines TRBV7-6 with TRBJ1-1; no clear D. Germline assignment: CDR1 SGHVS and CDR2 FNYEAQ. Trimming removed 1 base at V and 8 bases at J, with 11 bases between. This CDR3 has 13 residues.